Below, 27 T cell receptor beta chains from the same sample are listed, as sequenced in a study of blood T cell repertoires in COVID-19. Repertoires were generated with immunoSEQ multiplex PCR, while TCRdb's copy carries only in-frame clones and drops some. The repertoire includes approximately 320,000 clones, around nine tenths of them detected once, and 2.6% sits in the top ten. Sequenced sample: PBMCs or T cells enriched from blood (not recorded which). These receptors all stem from a man aged 60-69 years who had recovered from COVID-19.

CDR3 protein: CATSRDGSGGNEQFF. CDR3 coding DNA: TGTGCCACCAGCAGAGATGGTAGCGGGGGGAATGAGCAGTTCTTC. J is TRBJ2-1 and V is TRBV15, with TRBD2 matching 10 bases. The length of the CDR3 is 15 residues. The V and J ends lost 0 bases and 7 bases, in that order; junction bases with no gene match: 3. The V gene's germline CDR1 is LNHNV and CDR2 YYDKDF (reference sequence).

This chain joins TRBV7-9 and TRBJ2-7; a weak D match, TRBD1 (5 bases). The CDR3 is made up of 15 amino acids. Between the trimmed V and J ends, which lost 4 bases and 7 bases, there was a span of 20 bases. Germline V CDR1 and CDR2: SEHNR, FQNEAQ (reference sequence). The CDR3 region has the DNA TGTGCCAGCAGCTCAAGGGGCAGCCCGTCGAGTGAGCAGTACTTC. Its protein product is CASSSRGSPSSEQYF.

This clone was detected only once. This chain connects TRBV9 to TRBJ2-1, with 14 bases matching TRBD2. CDR3 size: 16 residues. CDR1 and CDR2 (germline): SGDLS, YYNGEE. The V segment lost 4 bases and the J segment 7 bases; nucleotides outside the gene matches: 7. The CDR3 DNA reads as TGTGCCAGCAGCCCCAGACTAGCGGGGGGGCCAAATGAGCAGTTCTTC. Translated: CASSPRLAGGPNEQFF.

V gene TRBV11-2 combines with J gene TRBJ2-7; D may be TRBD1 (6 bases). The V gene lost 1 base and the J gene lost 2 bases, with 15 bases spanning the gap. CDR1 is SGHAT and CDR2 is FQNNGV in the germline V gene. The CDR3 is 16 amino acids. CDR3 residues: CASSLVGGHRTYEQYF. CDR3 sequence (DNA): TGTGCCAGCAGCTTAGTAGGGGGACACCGAACCTACGAGCAGTACTTC.

This chain's CDR3 is CASSYRGFGGTGELFF. The CDR3 DNA reads as TGTGCCAGCAGTTACCGGGGCTTCGGGGGCACCGGGGAGCTGTTTTTT. The chain links TRBV6-2 or TRBV6-3 to TRBJ2-2; the D gene is possibly TRBD2 (6 bases). The CDR3 is 16 amino acids. Trimming removed 2 bases from V and 4 bases from J, with 14 bases in between. CDR1 and CDR2 from the germline V gene are MNHEY and SVGEGT.

The chain joins TRBV4-3 to TRBJ1-1, with D unresolved. This CDR3 is built from 15 residues. V lost 0 bases and J lost 1, with 9 bases in between. Per the germline V gene, CDR1 is LGHNA and CDR2 is YSLEER. CDR3 nucleotide sequence: TGCGCCAGCAGCCAAGATTTCACTTGGAACACTGAAGCTTTCTTT. It codes for CASSQDFTWNTEAFF.

The chain joins TRBV5-4 to TRBJ1-2, with 7 bases aligning to TRBD1. Germline CDR1 is SGHNT and CDR2 is YYREEE (reference sequence). CDR3 length equals 14 residues. J lost 8 bases, V lost 4 bases, and 11 bases had no gene match. CDR3 in DNA: TGTGCCAGCAGCATAAACAGGGGTATCGAGGGCTACACCTTC. It translates to CASSINRGIEGYTF.

This clone is a singleton in its sample. This chain connects TRBV27 to TRBJ2-3, with TRBD2 as a possible D gene (6 bases). Germline-derived CDR1 and CDR2 are MNHEY and SMNVEV (reference sequence). The CDR3 extends over 15 amino acids. Trimming pared 10 bases from V and 0 bases from J, leaving 17 bases between. CDR3 residues: CATLGLWESTDTQYF. The CDR3 DNA sequence: TGTGCCACCCTCGGACTATGGGAGAGCACAGATACGCAGTATTTT.

The chain is built from TRBV11-3 and TRBJ2-4; D is possibly TRBD2 (5 bases). The V and J ends lost 1 base and 1 base respectively, with 14 bases between them. There are 17 residues in the CDR3. The germline gives CDR1 SGHNT, CDR2 YENEEA. The CDR3 DNA sequence: TGTGCCAGCAGCTTAGGGTTGACGGGGTGGGCCAAAAACATTCAGTACTTC. Encoded protein: CASSLGLTGWAKNIQYF.

V usage is TRBV5-4 and J usage is TRBJ1-2, with 8 bases aligning to TRBD1. The CDR3 contains 15 residues. The V gene's germline CDR1 is SGHNT and CDR2 YYREEE (reference sequence). Unmatched junction bases numbered 8, after V lost 0 bases and J lost 7 bases. The CDR3 loop reads CASSLALTGGFGYTF. The CDR3 coding sequence is TGTGCCAGCAGCTTGGCCCTTACAGGGGGGTTTGGCTACACCTTC.

This chain joins TRBV2 and TRBJ1-5; tentative D call: TRBD1 (6 bases). Deletions cut 6 bases from V and 10 bases from J, with 19 bases between. The CDR3 has 14 residues. Germline values: CDR1 SNHLY, CDR2 FYNNEI. In nucleotides, the CDR3 is TGTGCCAGCAGCCCTGGACAGCCCCATTCTCCCCAGCATTTT. This encodes CASSPGQPHSPQHF.

In this sample, this clone turned up once. The chain combines TRBV3-1 (or the pseudogene TRBV3-2) with TRBJ2-1; 9 nucleotides match TRBD2. CDR1 and CDR2 from the germline V gene are LGHDT and YNNKEL (reference sequence). V lost 2 bases, J lost 6 bases, and 8 bases stayed unmatched. This CDR3 comprises 16 residues. The CDR3 protein is CASSQRAGGPINEQFF. The CDR3, as DNA: TGTGCCAGCAGCCAAAGGGCGGGGGGGCCTATCAATGAGCAGTTCTTC.

This clone was picked up a small number of times. V is TRBV6-1 and J is TRBJ1-5; 8 nucleotides line up with TRBD1. Germline V gives CDR1 MNHNS, CDR2 SASEGT. The V and J ends lost 3 bases and 2 bases, in that order; junction bases with no gene match: 3. This CDR3 contains 15 residues. The DNA of the CDR3 is TGTGCCAGCAGTGAGACAGGGGCGGGCAATCAGCCCCAGCATTTT. Its protein is CASSETGAGNQPQHF.

This clone was found once. The chain links TRBV11-3 to TRBJ1-1; TRBD1 matches at 9 bases. J gave up 10 bases and V 5 bases, and 11 bases lay outside the gene matches. The CDR3 extends over 14 amino acids. CDR1 and CDR2 from the germline V gene are SGHNT and YENEEA. The CDR3 sequence: CASSPPGQGKGAFF. DNA for the CDR3: TGTGCCAGCAGCCCTCCGGGACAGGGAAAAGGAGCTTTCTTT.

This chain connects TRBV5-1 to TRBJ1-2; no definite D call. The germline gives CDR1 SGHRS, CDR2 YFSETQ. V lost 1 base, J lost 2 bases, and 12 bases lay in between. The CDR3 has 15 amino acids. CDR3 coding DNA: TGCGCCAGCAGCTTGACAGTCCCGGCCAACTATGGCTACACCTTC. It yields the protein CASSLTVPANYGYTF.

CDR3 nucleotide sequence: TGCGCCAGCAGCTTCCAGGACAGGGGGCTTTCACCCCTCCACTTT. Translated: CASSFQDRGLSPLHF. The V call is TRBV5-1, the J call TRBJ1-6; 11 nucleotides align to TRBD1. V shed 2 bases, J shed 9 bases, and the junction held 4 bases outside the gene matches. Germline values: CDR1 SGHRS, CDR2 YFSETQ. The CDR3 covers 15 residues.

V gene TRBV7-8 combines with J gene TRBJ2-3; 8 bases fit TRBD2. This CDR3 has 14 residues. The germline V gene has CDR1 SGHVS and CDR2 FQNEAQ. V was pared by 5 bases and J by 2 bases, with 3 bases of the junction left unmatched. DNA for the CDR3: TGTGCCAGCAGCCCGGGGGGGAACACAGATACGCAGTATTTT. This sequence encodes CASSPGGNTDTQYF.

The chain carries TRBV5-1 and TRBJ2-1; 7 positions agree with TRBD1. The CDR3 has 17 amino acids. The V and J ends lost 0 bases and 7 bases, in that order; junction bases with no gene match: 13. Germline loops: CDR1 SGHRS, CDR2 YFSETQ. The CDR3, as DNA: TGCGCCAGCAGCTTGGGGCCACAGGGGCCCCTGTCAAATGAGCAGTTCTTC. Its protein is CASSLGPQGPLSNEQFF.

Notes on this clone: Distinct nucleotide sequences in the sample also encode this CDR3. The V and J genes are TRBV29-1 and TRBJ2-2; 7 nucleotides match TRBD2. The CDR3 runs 14 residues. J was trimmed by 0 bases and V by 6 bases; bases with no gene match: 4. CDR1 SQVTM and CDR2 ANQGSEA come from the germline V gene. The CDR3 nucleotides read TGCAGCGTAGGTCTAGCGGCGAACACCGGGGAGCTGTTTTTT. It codes for CSVGLAANTGELFF.

The rearrangement uses TRBV15 and TRBJ2-2; D is possibly TRBD1 (6 bases). The CDR3 contains 14 residues. From germline, CDR1 is LNHNV and CDR2 YYDKDF (reference sequence). Trimming left V 4 bases short and J 1 base short, with 7 bases between. The chain's CDR3 is CATSKQGNTGELFF. Written as DNA, the CDR3 is TGTGCCACCAGCAAACAGGGGAACACCGGGGAGCTGTTTTTT.

The chain uses TRBV21-1 and TRBJ1-5; the table calls TRBD1, which could not be checked here. TRBV21-1 is deemed a pseudogene. CDR3 size: 21 residues. This CDR3 reads CASSKKPLHLGVGTVHQPQHF. The CDR3 nucleotides read TGTGCCAGCAGCAAAAAACCCTTACACCTTGGAGTTGGGACAGTCCACCAGCCCCAGCATTTT.

The rearrangement links TRBV3-1 (or the pseudogene TRBV3-2) to TRBJ2-3; 8 bases map to TRBD2. Losses at the gene ends were 4 bases for V and 4 bases for J; bases not matched to a gene: 4. This CDR3 region has 14 residues. CDR1 and CDR2 (germline): LGHDT, YNNKEL (reference sequence). In DNA form, the CDR3 reads TGTGCCAGCAGCCTTAGCGGGACGGCAGATACGCAGTATTTT. This sequence encodes CASSLSGTADTQYF.

This CDR3 reads CASSATAAANTGELFF. CDR3 DNA sequence: TGTGCCAGCAGTGCGACAGCCGCCGCGAACACCGGGGAGCTGTTTTTT. The V gene is TRBV2, the J gene TRBJ2-2; tentative D call: TRBD1 (5 bases). Between the trimmed V and J ends, which lost 4 bases and 0 bases, there was a span of 12 bases. CDR1 and CDR2 (germline): SNHLY, FYNNEI. The CDR3 spans 16 residues. Full variable domain (rest looked up from reference TRBV2 and TRBJ2-2): EPEVTQTPSHQVTQMGQEVILRCVPISNHLYFYWYRQILGQKVEFLVSFYNNEISEKSEIFDDQFSVERPDGSNFTLKIRSTKLEDSAMYFCASSATAAANTGELFFGEGSRLTVL.

This clone was picked up a small number of times. The chain employs TRBV4-3 and TRBJ1-2; D may be TRBD1 (5 bases). Trimming left V 1 base short and J 7 bases short, with 16 bases between. The CDR3 extends over 15 amino acids. Per the germline V gene, CDR1 is LGHNA and CDR2 is YSLEER. In nucleotides, the CDR3 is TGCGCCAGCAGCCAAGTAAGGGAGGGGATTGGTGGCTACACCTTC. The encoded protein is CASSQVREGIGGYTF.

The V and J genes are TRBV5-4 and TRBJ2-1; D remains unclear. V was cut by 4 bases and J by 5 bases, with 19 bases left in between. The CDR3 consists of 16 residues. Germline assignment: CDR1 SGHNT and CDR2 YYREEE (reference sequence). Here the CDR3 DNA reads TGTGCCAGCAGCCCTCCTGCTAGAGAGCTTAACAATGAGCAGTTCTTC. Translating gives CASSPPARELNNEQFF.

Regarding this clone: At one end the junction does not follow the germline gene, possibly because of a read error. The rearrangement joins TRBV7-7 to TRBJ2-2; D may be TRBD1 (5 bases). This CDR3 comprises 16 residues. The V gene's germline CDR1 is SSHAT and CDR2 FNYEAQ (reference sequence). The CDR3 sequence: CASSLGAGPNTGELFF. In DNA form, the CDR3 reads TGTGCTAGCAGCTTAGGTGCAGGGCCAAACACCGGGGAGCTGTTTTTT. The variable domain in full, completed from reference TRBV7-7 and TRBJ2-2, reads GAGVSQSPRYKVTKRGQDVTLRCDPISSHATLYWYQQALGQGPEFLTYFNYEAQPDKSGLPSDRFSAERPEGSISTLTIQRTEQRDSAMYRCASSLGAGPNTGELFFGEGSRLTVL.

The V gene is TRBV28, the J gene TRBJ1-1; unclear D gene. The V gene's germline CDR1 is MDHEN and CDR2 SYDVKM. With 6 bases removed from V and 1 base from J, the gap between germline ends came to 12 bases. CDR3 length equals 14 residues. CDR3 sequence reads: CASSLTRKNTEAFF. The CDR3 DNA is TGTGCCAGCAGCCTCACCAGAAAGAACACTGAAGCTTTCTTT.